This T cell receptor (beta chain) stems from a study of T cells in Graves' hyperthyroidism and ophthalmopathy. RNA transcripts gave rise to amplified TCR beta CDR3 regions. In the first-round RT-PCR of the TCR CDR3, the HTBI primer set was used. TCRdb independently ran MiXCR on the multiplex PCR reads; one entry per CDR3 protein. The sample holds around 100,000 distinct CDR3 sequences, 47% seen once. The CDR3 runs 13 residues. Germline V gene sequence: CDR1 SNHLY, CDR2 FYNNEI. V was pared by 1 base and J by 11 bases, with 11 bases between. When ophthalmopathy did not progress within 18 months, Graves' hyperthyroidism was considered stable.

This clonotype originated in a man in his forties or fifties with Graves' hyperthyroidism. Specimen: blood. The V and J genes are TRBV2 and TRBJ1-4; D perhaps matches TRBD1 (5 bases). DNA for the CDR3: TGTGCCAGCAGTGAAGGGGGCTATAGTAAACTGTTTTTT. Translated: CASSEGGYSKLFF.